This T cell receptor (beta chain) comes out of a study of blood T cell repertoires in COVID-19. Using immunoSEQ multiplex PCR, the repertoire was profiled, and TCRdb retains in-frame clones only, with some absent. The table shows about 210,000 clones, with about 87% occurring only once. The germline gives CDR1 MNHEY, CDR2 SVGAGI. CDR3 length equals 15 residues. V lost 2 bases and J 0 bases, leaving 8 bases between the germline ends. Sequencing was carried out using peripheral blood. This chain links TRBV6-5 with TRBJ1-3; D is uncertain. This clonotype originated in a man aged 55 to 70 with acute or convalescent COVID-19. The CDR3 sequence is CASSYITTSGNTIYF. CDR3 DNA sequence: TGTGCCAGCAGTTACATTACTACCTCTGGAAACACCATATATTTT.